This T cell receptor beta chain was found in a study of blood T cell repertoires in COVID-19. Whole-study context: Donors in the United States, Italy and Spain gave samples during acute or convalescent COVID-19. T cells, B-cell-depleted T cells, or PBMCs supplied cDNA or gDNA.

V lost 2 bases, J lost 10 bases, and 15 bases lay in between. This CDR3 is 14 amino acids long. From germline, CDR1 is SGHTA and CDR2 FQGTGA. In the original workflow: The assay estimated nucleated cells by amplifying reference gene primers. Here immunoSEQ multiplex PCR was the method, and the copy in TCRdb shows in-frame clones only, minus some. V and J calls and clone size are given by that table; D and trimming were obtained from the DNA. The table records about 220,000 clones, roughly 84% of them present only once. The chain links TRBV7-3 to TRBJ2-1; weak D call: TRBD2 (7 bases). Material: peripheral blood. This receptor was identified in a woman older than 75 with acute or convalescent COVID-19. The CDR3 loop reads CASSLGRGLSEQFF. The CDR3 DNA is TGTGCCAGCAGCTTAGGGCGGGGGCTGAGCGAGCAGTTCTTC.